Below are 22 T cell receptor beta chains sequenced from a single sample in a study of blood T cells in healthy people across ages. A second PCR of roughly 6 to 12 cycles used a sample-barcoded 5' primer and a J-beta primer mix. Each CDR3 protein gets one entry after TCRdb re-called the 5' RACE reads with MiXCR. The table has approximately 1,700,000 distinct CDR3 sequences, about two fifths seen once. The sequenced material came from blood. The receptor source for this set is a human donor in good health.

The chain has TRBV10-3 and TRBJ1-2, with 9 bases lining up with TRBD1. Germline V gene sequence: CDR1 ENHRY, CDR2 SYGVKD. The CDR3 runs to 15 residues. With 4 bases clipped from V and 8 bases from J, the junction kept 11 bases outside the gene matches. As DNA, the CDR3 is TGTGCCATCAGTGGCCCGACAGGGGGACTTGAAGGCTACACCTTC. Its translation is CAISGPTGGLEGYTF.

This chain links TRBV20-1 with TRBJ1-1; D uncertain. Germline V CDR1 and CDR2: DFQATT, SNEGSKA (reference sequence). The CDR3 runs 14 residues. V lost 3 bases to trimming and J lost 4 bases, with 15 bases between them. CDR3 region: CSARREEGITEAFF. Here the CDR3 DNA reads TGCAGTGCTAGGAGGGAGGAAGGCATCACTGAAGCTTTCTTT.

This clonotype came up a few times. The CDR3 reads CASREQGAVIWTQHF. As DNA, the CDR3 is TGTGCCAGCAGGGAACAGGGGGCGGTAATTTGGACCCAGCATTTT. This chain links TRBV28 with TRBJ1-5, with 9 bases matching TRBD1. The CDR3 runs 15 residues. CDR1 and CDR2 (germline): MDHEN, SYDVKM. The trim removed 6 bases at V and 11 bases at J, leaving 14 bases unmatched.

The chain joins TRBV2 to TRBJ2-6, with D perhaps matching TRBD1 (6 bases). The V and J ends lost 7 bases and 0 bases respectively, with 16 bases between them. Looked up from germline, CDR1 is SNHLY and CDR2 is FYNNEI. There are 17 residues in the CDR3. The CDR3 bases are TGTGCCAGCAACAGGGCGACGCACCACTCTGGGGCCAACGTCCTGACTTTC. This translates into CASNRATHHSGANVLTF.

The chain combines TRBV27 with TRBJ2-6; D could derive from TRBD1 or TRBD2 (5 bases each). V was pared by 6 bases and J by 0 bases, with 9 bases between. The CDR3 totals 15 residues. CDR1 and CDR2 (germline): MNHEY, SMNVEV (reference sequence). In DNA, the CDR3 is TGTGCCAGCAGGGGGGTGGGCTCTGGGGCCAACGTCCTGACTTTC. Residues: CASRGVGSGANVLTF.

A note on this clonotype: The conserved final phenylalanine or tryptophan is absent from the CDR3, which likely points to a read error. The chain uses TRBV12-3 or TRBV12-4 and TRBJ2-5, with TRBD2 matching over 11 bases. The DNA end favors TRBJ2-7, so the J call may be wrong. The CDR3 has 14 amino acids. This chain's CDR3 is CASSLLAGAYEQYS. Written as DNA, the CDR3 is TGTGCCAGCAGTCTACTAGCGGGGGCCTACGAGCAGTACTCC.

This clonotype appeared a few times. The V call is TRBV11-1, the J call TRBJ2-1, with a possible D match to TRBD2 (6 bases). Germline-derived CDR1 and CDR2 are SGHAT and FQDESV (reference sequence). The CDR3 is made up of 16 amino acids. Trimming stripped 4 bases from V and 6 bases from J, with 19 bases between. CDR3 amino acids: CASSSEGTGASNEQFF. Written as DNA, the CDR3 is TGTGCCAGCAGCTCAGAAGGGACTGGAGCCTCCAATGAGCAGTTCTTC.

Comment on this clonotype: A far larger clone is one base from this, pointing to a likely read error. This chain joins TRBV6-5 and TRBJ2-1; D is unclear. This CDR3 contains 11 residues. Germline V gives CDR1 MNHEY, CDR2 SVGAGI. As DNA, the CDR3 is TGTGCCAGCAGTTACGGCAATGAGCAGGTCTTC. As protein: CASSYGNEQVF.

Here the CDR3 reads CASSQLGGGYNEQFF. The CDR3 DNA sequence: TGCGCCAGCAGCCAATTAGGGGGGGGCTACAATGAGCAGTTCTTC. The V call is TRBV4-3, the J call TRBJ2-1; tentatively, D is TRBD2 (7 bases). CDR1 LGHNA and CDR2 YSLEER come from the germline V gene. The V gene lost 2 bases and the J gene lost 3 bases, with 11 bases spanning the gap. This CDR3 has 15 residues.

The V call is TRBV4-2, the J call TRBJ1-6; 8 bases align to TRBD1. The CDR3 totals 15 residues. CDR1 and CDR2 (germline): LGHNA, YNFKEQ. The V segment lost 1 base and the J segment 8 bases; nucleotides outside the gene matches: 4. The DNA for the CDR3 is TGTGCCAGCAGCCAAGCCCCACAGGGGGATTCACCCCTCCACTTT. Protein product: CASSQAPQGDSPLHF.

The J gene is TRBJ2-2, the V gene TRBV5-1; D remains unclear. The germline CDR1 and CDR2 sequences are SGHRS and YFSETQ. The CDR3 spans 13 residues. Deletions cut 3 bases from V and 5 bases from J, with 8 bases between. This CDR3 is CASSSDGTGELFF. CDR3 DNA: TGCGCCAGCAGCTCGGATGGGACCGGGGAGCTGTTTTTT.

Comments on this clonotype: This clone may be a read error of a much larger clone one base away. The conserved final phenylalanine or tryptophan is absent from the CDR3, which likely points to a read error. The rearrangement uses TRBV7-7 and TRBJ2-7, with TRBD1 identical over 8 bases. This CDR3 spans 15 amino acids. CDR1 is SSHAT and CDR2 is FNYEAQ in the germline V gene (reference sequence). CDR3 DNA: TGTGCTAGCAGCCCAGGACAGGGCCCCTCCTACGAGCAGTACTTA. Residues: CASSPGQGPSYEQYL.

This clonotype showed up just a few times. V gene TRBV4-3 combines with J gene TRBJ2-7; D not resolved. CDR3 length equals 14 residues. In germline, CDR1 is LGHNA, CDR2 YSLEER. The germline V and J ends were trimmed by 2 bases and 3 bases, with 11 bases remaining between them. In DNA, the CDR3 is TGCGCCAGCAGCCAATCGATATCCAGCTACGAGCAGTACTTC. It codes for CASSQSISSYEQYF.

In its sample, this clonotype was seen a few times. The CDR3 reads CSVAESRDLNEQFF. The CDR3 nucleotides read TGCAGCGTTGCTGAGTCCCGGGACCTCAATGAGCAGTTCTTC. The V call is TRBV29-1, the J call TRBJ2-1; D may correspond to TRBD1 or TRBD2 (5 bases each). This CDR3 has 14 amino acids. The V end was cut by 4 bases, the J end by 6 bases, with 16 bases between. Germline V gene lookup returns CDR1 SQVTM and CDR2 ANQGSEA.

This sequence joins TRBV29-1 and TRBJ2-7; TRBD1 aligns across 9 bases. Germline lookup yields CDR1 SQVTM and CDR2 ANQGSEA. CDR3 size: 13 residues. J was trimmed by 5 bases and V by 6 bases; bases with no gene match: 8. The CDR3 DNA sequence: TGCAGCGTAGCAACAGGGGGCTTGAACGAGCAGTACTTC. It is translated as CSVATGGLNEQYF.

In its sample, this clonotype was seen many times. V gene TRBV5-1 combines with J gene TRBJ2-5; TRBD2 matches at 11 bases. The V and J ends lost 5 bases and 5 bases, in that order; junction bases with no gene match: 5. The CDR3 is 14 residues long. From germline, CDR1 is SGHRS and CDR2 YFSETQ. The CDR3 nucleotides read TGCGCCAGCAGGGTGACTAGCGGGGCGGAGACCCAGTACTTC. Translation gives CASRVTSGAETQYF.

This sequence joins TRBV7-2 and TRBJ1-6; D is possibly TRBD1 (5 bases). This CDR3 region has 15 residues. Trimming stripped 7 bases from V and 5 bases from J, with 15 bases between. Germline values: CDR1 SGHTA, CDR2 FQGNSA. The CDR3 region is CASMPRGRDNSPLHF. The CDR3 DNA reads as TGTGCCAGCATGCCTCGGGGACGGGATAATTCACCCCTCCACTTT.

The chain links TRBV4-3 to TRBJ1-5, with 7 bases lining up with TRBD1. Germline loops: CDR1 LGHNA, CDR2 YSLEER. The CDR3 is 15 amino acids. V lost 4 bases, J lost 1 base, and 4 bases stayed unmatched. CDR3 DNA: TGCGCCAGCAGCCGTAACAGGGGAAGCAATCAGCCCCAGCATTTT. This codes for CASSRNRGSNQPQHF.

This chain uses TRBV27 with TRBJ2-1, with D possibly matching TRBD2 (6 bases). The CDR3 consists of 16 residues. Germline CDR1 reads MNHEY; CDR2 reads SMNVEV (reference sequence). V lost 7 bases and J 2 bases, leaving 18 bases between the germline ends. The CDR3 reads CASISRGSVAYNEQFF. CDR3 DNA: TGTGCCAGCATCTCGCGGGGCTCAGTGGCCTACAATGAGCAGTTCTTC.

Here the CDR3 DNA reads TGTGCCAGCAGCTTAGGTTCTAGCGGGGGGCCCTCCTACGAGCAGTACTTC. Amino acid sequence: CASSLGSSGGPSYEQYF. This chain uses TRBV7-8 with TRBJ2-7, with 11 bases fitting TRBD2. The CDR3 is 17 residues long. J gave up 0 bases and V 1 base, and 5 bases lay outside the gene matches. The germline gives CDR1 SGHVS, CDR2 FQNEAQ.

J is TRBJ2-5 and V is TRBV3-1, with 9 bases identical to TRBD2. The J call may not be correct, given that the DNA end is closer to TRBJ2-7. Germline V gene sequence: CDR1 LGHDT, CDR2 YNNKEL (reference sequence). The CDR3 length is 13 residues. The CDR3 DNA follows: TGTGCCAGCAGCACCCAGCGGGGGGTCGAGCAGTACTTC. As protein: CASSTQRGVEQYF.

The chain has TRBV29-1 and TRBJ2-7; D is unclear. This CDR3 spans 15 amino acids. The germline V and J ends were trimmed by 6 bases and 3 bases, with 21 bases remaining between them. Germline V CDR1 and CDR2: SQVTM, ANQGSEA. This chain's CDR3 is CSVVPRVASRYEQYF. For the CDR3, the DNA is TGCAGCGTGGTTCCCCGTGTTGCGAGCCGCTACGAGCAGTACTTC.